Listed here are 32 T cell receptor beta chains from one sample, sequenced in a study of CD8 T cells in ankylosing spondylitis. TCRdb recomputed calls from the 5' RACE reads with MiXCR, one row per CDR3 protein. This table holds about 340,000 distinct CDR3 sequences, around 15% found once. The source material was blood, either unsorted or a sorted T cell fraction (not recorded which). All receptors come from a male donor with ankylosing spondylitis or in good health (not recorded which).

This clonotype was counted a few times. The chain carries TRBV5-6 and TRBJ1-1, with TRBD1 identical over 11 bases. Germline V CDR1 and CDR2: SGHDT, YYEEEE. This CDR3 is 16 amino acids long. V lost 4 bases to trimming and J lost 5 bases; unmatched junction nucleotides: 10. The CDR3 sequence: CASSPGQGAPRTEAFF. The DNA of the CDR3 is TGTGCCAGCAGCCCTGGACAGGGGGCGCCGAGGACTGAAGCTTTCTTT.

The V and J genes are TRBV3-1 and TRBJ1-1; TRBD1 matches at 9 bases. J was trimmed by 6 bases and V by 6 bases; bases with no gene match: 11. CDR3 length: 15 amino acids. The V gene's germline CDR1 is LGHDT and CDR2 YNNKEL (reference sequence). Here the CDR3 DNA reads TGTGCCAGCAGACACTCGGGACAGGGCTACGCTGAAGCTTTCTTT. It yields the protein CASRHSGQGYAEAFF.

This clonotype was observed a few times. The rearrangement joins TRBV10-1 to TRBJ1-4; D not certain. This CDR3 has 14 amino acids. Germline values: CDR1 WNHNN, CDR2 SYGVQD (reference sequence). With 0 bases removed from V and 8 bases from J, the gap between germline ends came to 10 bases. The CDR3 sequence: CASSESGRGEKLFF. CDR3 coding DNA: TGCGCCAGCAGTGAGTCGGGCCGCGGAGAAAAACTGTTTTTT.

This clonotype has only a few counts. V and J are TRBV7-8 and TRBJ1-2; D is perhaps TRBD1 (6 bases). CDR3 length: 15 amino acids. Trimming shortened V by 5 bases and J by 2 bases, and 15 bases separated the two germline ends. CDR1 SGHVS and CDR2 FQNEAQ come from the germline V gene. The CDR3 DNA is TGTGCCAGCAGCACAAGAACAGGGCCCAACTATGGCTACACCTTC. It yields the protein CASSTRTGPNYGYTF.

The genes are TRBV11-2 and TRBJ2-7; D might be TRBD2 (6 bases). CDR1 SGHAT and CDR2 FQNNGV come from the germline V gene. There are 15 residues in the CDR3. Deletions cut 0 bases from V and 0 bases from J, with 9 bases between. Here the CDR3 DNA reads TGTGCCAGCAGCTTAGATACGGGGGTCTCCTACGAGCAGTACTTC. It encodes CASSLDTGVSYEQYF.

This CDR3 is CAISGIGQGEAFF. In DNA form, the CDR3 reads TGTGCCATCAGTGGAATTGGACAGGGTGAAGCTTTCTTT. This chain joins TRBV10-3 and TRBJ1-1; 8 bases agree with TRBD1. Germline V lookup: CDR1 ENHRY, CDR2 SYGVKD. V lost 4 bases and J lost 7; bases outside the gene matches: 5. This CDR3 spans 13 amino acids.

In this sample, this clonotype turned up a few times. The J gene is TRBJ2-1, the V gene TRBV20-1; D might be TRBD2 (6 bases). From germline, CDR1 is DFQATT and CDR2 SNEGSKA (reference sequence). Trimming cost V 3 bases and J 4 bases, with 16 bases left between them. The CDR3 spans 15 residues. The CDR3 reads CSASRTGAAYNEQFF. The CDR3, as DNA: TGCAGTGCTAGTCGGACGGGAGCGGCTTACAATGAGCAGTTCTTC.

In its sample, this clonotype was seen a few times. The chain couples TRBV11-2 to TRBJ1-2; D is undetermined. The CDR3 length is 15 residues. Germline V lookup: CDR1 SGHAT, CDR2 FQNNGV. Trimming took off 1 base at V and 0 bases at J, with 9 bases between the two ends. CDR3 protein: CASSLGGPANYGYTF. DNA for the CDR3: TGTGCCAGCAGCTTAGGCGGGCCCGCTAACTATGGCTACACCTTC.

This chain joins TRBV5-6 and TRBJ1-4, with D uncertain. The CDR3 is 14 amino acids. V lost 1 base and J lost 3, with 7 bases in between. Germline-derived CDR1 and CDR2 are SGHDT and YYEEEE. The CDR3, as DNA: TGTGCCAGCAGCTTGTACCAGGCTAATGAAAAACTGTTTTTT. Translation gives CASSLYQANEKLFF.

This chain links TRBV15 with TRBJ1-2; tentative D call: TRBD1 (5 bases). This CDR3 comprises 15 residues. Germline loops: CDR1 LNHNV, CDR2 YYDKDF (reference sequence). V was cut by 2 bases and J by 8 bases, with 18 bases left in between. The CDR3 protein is CATSRSSGAAGGYTF. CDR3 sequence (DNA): TGTGCCACCAGCAGATCTTCCGGGGCGGCTGGGGGCTACACCTTC.

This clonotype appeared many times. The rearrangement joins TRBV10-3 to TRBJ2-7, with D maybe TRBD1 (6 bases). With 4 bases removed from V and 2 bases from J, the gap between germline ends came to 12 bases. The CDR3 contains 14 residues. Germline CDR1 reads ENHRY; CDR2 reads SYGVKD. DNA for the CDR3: TGTGCCATCAGTGCGCCGACAGGTGCCTACGAGCAGTACTTC. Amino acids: CAISAPTGAYEQYF.

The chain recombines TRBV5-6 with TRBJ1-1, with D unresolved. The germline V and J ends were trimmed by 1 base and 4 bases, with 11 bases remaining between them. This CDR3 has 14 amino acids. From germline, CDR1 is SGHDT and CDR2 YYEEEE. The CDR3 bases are TGTGCCAGCAGCTTGCTTAGTAGAGCCACTGAAGCTTTCTTT. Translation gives CASSLLSRATEAFF. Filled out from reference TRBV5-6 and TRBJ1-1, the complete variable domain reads DAGVTQSPTHLIKTRGQQVTLRCSPKSGHDTVSWYQQALGQGPQFIFQYYEEEERQRGNFPDRFSGHQFPNYSSELNVNALLLGDSALYLCASSLLSRATEAFFGQGTRLTVV.

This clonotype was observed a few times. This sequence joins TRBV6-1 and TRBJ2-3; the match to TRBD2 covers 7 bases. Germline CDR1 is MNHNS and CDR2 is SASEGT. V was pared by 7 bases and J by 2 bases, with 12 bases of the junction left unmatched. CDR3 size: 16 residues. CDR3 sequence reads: CASTPRGRTVTDTQYF. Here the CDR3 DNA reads TGTGCCAGCACCCCGCGCGGGAGAACGGTCACAGATACGCAGTATTTT.

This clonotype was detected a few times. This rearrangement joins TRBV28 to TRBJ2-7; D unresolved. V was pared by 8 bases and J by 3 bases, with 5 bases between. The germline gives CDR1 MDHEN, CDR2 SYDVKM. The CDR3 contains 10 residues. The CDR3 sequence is CASGRYEQYF. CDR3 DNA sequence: TGTGCCAGCGGGCGCTACGAGCAGTACTTC.

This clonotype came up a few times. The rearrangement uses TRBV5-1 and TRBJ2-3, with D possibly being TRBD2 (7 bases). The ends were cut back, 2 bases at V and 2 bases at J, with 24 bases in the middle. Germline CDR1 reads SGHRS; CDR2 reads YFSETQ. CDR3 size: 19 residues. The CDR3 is CASSFPTSWRGPPTDTQYF. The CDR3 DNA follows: TGCGCCAGCAGCTTCCCCACATCGTGGCGGGGGCCACCCACAGATACGCAGTATTTT.

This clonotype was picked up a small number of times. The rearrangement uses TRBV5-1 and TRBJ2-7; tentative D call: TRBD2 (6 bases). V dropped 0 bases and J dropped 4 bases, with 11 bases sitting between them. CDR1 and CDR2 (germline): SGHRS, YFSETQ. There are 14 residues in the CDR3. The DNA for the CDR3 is TGCGCCAGCAGCTTGGCCGGGACTCCATACGAGCAGTACTTC. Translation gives CASSLAGTPYEQYF.

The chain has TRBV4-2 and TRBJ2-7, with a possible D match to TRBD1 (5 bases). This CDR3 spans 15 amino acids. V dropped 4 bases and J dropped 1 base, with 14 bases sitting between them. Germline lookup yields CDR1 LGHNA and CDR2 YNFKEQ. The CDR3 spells CASSLARETSYEQYF. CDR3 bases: TGTGCCAGCAGCCTGGCCAGGGAAACATCCTACGAGCAGTACTTC.

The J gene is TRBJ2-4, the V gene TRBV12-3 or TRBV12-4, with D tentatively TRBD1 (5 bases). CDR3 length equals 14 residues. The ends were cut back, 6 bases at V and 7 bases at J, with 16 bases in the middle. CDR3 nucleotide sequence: TGTGCCAGCAGCTACCCCCCAAAGGGGAACATTCAGTACTTC. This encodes CASSYPPKGNIQYF.

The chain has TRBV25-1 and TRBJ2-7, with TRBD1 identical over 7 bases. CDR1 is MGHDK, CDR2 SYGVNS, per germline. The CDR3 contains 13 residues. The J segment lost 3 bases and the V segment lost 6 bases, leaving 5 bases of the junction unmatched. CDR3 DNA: TGTGCCAGCAGCGTACAGGGGATCTACGAGCAGTACTTC. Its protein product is CASSVQGIYEQYF.

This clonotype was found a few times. The CDR3 loop reads CASSYKGRYSNQPQHF. The DNA for the CDR3 is TGTGCCAGCAGTTATAAGGGACGGTATAGCAATCAGCCCCAGCATTTT. The chain recombines TRBV6-5 with TRBJ1-5, with D tentatively TRBD1 (5 bases). The ends were cut back, 3 bases at V and 0 bases at J, with 12 bases in the middle. This CDR3 region has 16 residues. From germline, CDR1 is MNHEY and CDR2 SVGAGI.

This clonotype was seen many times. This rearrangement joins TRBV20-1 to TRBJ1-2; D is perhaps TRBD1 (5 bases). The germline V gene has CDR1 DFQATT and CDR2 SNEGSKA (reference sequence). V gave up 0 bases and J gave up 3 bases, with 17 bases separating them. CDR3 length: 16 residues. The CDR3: CSAREKETGGYYGYTF. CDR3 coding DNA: TGCAGTGCTAGAGAGAAGGAGACGGGGGGTTACTATGGCTACACCTTC.

In nucleotides, the CDR3 is TGTGCCAGCAGTTCACTGTATCTAGCGGAGCTCTACAATGAGCAGTTCTTC. Its translation is CASSSLYLAELYNEQFF. The chain carries TRBV12-3 or TRBV12-4 and TRBJ2-1; 7 nucleotides agree with TRBD2. CDR3 size: 17 residues. Unmatched junction bases numbered 12, after V lost 4 bases and J lost 3 bases.

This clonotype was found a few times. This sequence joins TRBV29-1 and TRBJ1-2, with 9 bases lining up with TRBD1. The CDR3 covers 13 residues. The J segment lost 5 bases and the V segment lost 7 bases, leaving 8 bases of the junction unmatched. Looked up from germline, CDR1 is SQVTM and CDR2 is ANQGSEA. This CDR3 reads CSAALGQGYGYTF. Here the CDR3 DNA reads TGCAGCGCCGCTCTGGGACAGGGTTATGGCTACACCTTC.

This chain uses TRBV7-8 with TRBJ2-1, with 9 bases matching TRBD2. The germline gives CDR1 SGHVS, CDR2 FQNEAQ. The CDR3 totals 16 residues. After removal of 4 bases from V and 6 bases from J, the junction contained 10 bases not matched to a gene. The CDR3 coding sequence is TGTGCCAGCAGCTCTACTAGCGGGTATAAGGTCAATGAGCAGTTCTTC. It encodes CASSSTSGYKVNEQFF. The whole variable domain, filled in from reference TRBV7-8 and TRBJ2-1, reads GAGVSQSPRYKVAKRGQDVALRCDPISGHVSLFWYQQALGQGPEFLTYFQNEAQLDKSGLPSDRFFAERPEGSVSTLKIQRTQQEDSAVYLCASSSTSGYKVNEQFFGPGTRLTVL.

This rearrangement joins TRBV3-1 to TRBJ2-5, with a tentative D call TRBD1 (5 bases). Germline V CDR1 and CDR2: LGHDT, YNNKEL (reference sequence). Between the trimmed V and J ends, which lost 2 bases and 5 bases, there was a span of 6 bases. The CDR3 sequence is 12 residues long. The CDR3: CASSQNRETQYF. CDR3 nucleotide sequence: TGTGCCAGCAGCCAAAACAGGGAGACCCAGTACTTC.

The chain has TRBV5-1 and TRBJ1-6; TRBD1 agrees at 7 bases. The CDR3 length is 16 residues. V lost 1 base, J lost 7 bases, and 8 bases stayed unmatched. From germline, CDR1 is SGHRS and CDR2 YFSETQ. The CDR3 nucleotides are TGCGCCAGCAGCTTGACCGGACAGGCGAGCAATTCACCCCTCCACTTT. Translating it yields CASSLTGQASNSPLHF. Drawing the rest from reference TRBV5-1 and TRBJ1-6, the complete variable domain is KAGVTQTPRYLIKTRGQQVTLSCSPISGHRSVSWYQQTPGQGLQFLFEYFSETQRNKGNFPGRFSGRQFSNSRSEMNVSTLELGDSALYLCASSLTGQASNSPLHFGNGTRLTVT.

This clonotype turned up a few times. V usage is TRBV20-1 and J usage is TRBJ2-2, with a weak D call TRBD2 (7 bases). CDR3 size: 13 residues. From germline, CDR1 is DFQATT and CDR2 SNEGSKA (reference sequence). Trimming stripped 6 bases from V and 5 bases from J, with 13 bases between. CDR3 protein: CSASGRGTGELFF. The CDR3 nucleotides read TGCAGTGCAAGTGGGAGGGGGACCGGGGAGCTGTTTTTT.

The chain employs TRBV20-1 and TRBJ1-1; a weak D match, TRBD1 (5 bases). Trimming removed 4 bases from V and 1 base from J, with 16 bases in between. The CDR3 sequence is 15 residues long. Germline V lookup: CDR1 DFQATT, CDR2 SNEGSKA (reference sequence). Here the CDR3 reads CSANGDRAGNTEAFF. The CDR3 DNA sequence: TGCAGTGCTAACGGGGACCGCGCAGGGAACACTGAAGCTTTCTTT.

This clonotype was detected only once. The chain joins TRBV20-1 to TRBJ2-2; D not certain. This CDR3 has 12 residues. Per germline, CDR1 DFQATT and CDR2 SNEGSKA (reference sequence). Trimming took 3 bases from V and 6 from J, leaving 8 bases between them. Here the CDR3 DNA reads TGCAGTGCTAGTAGTGATCCCGGGGAGCTGTTTTTT. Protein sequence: CSASSDPGELFF.

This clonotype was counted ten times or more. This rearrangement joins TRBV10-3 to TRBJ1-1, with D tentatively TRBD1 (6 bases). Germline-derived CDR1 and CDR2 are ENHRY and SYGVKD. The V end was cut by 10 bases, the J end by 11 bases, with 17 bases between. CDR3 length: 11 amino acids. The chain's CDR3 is CATSMSQGAFF. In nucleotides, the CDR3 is TGTGCCACGTCTATGAGTCAGGGGGCTTTCTTT.

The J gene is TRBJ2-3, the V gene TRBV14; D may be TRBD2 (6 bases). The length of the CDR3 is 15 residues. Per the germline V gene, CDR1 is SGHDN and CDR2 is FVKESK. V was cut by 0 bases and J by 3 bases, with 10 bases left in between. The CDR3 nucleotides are TGTGCCAGCAGCCAAGAGCTCCGGGGGACAGATACGCAGTATTTT. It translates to CASSQELRGTDTQYF.

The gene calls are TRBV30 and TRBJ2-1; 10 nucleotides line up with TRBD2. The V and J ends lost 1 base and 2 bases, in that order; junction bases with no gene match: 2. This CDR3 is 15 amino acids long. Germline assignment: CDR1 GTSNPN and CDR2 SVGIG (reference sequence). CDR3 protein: CAWSALAGAYNEQFF. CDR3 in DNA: TGTGCCTGGAGTGCTCTAGCGGGAGCCTACAATGAGCAGTTCTTC.